The following is a TCR beta chain sequence with its context. This entry belongs to a study of blood T cell repertoires in COVID-19. This CDR3 has 18 residues. Germline V lookup: CDR1 SGHRS, CDR2 YFSETQ. V gave up 0 bases and J gave up 0 bases, with 17 bases separating them. Sequencing used immunoSEQ multiplex PCR; TCRdb keeps in-frame clones, though not all of them. The sample consists of 350,000 to 450,000 clones, approximately 90% of them appearing once. The V call is TRBV5-1, the J call TRBJ2-3; D gene uncertain. Sequencing input: peripheral blood. The clonotype originates from a woman between 40 and 55 years old with COVID-19, enrolled during active disease. The CDR3 DNA is TGCGCCAGCAGCTTGGCCAATAGAGGCCGACTTAGCACAGATACGCAGTATTTT. It translates to CASSLANRGRLSTDTQYF.